The sequence of this TCR beta chain was determined in a study of a mutant IDH1 vaccine in newly diagnosed glioma. For the study at large: Radiotherapy alone preceded vaccination by 4-6 weeks; alternatively, vaccination started with temozolomide cycles.

Germline V gene lookup returns CDR1 SNHLY and CDR2 FYNNEI. This CDR3 region has 12 residues. Regarding time point: week 47, end of study. Topical imiquimod accompanied each vaccine dose, which consisted of 300 ug of mutant IDH1 20-mer peptide. The data were produced by immunoSEQ multiplex PCR, yet TCRdb's version contains in-frame clones alone and is incomplete. The table lists 45,000 to 65,000 clones, about 61% of them singletons, with around 4.8% in the top ten. Comments on this clone: Antigen specificity is unknown. An end of the junction differs from the germline gene, which may be a read error.

The source of this sequence is a man aged 35 to 55 with glioma. Some clones in this sample may be carry-over from other donors' samples. This sequence joins TRBV2 and TRBJ2-3, with D possibly called TRBD1 or TRBD2 (5 bases each). The sequencing here drew on peripheral blood mononuclear cells (PBMCs), taken from a glioma patient whose treatment included an IDH1 peptide vaccine. CDR3 DNA sequence: TGTGCCAGCAGCGAAGGGAGACAGTTGCAGTATTTT. As protein: CASSEGRQLQYF.